This TCR beta chain was captured by sequencing in a study of human T cells and chemical hapten exposure. This clonotype showed up many times. Per the germline V gene, CDR1 is SEHNR and CDR2 is FQNEAQ (reference sequence). The V and J ends lost 3 bases and 2 bases respectively, with 13 bases between them. The CDR3 covers 15 residues. The time point here: patch test 2, 6 weeks after DPC sensitization. Treatment noted: therapeutic diphenylcyclopropenone sensitization with weekly scalp DPC. The authors extracted total RNA from unfractionated whole blood. One entry per CDR3 protein, called by TCRdb with MiXCR from the RACE reads. This sample has tens of thousands of distinct CDR3 sequences, with 8.5% to 10% found just once.

The chain links TRBV7-9 to TRBJ1-1; a weak D match, TRBD1 (6 bases). Sample: whole blood, taken in connection with sensitization to the hapten diphenylcyclopropenone (DPC). This clonotype was obtained from a woman aged 25 to 39 with alopecia areata. Some clones in this sample may be carry-over from other donors' samples. The DNA of the CDR3 is TGTGCCAGCAGCTTTAGCGGGACACGTAACACTGAAGCTTTCTTT. Protein: CASSFSGTRNTEAFF.